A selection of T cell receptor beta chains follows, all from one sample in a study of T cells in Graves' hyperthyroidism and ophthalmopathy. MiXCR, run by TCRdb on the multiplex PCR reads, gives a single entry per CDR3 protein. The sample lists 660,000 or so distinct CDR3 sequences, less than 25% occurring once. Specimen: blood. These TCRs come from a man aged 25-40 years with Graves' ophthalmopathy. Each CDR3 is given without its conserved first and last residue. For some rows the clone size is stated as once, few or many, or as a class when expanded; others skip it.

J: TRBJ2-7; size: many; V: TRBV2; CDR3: ASSEGYSGMSEQY
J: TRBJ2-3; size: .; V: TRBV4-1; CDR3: ASSQDTRGPNTDTQY
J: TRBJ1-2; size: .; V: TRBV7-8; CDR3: ASSLGSGGYYGYT
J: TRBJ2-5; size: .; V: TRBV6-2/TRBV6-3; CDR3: ATAGEQETQY
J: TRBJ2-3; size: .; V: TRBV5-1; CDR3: ASMGLAGLTDTQY
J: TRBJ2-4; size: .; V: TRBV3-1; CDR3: ASSQRMLAEAKNIQY
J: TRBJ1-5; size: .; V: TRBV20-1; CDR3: SARGGHRDQPQH
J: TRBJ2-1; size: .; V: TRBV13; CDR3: ASIGGGGSYNEQF
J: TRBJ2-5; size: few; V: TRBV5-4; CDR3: ASSFRWAGTQY
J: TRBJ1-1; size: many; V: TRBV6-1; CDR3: ASSLDGQTEAF
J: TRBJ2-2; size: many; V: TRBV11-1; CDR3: ASSSHSGELF
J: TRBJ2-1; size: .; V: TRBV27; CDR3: AIRRKINEQF
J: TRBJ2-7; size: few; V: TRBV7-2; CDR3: ASSLVDSEAGEQY
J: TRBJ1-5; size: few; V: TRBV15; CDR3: ATSREQDEPQH
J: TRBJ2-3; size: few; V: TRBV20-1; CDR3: SARPGLAGVEDTQY
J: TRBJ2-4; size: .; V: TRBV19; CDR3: ASSFGDPAKNIQY
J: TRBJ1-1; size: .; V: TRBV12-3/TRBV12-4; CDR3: ASSSVPGRRAF
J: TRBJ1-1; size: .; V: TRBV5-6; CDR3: ASRRGGPTEAF
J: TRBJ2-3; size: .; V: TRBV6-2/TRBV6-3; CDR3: ASSYYGLAGVDTQY
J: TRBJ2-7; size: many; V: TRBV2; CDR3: ASSEVGQGAYEQY
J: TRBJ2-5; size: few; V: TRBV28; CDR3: ASSFGGGWGQETQY
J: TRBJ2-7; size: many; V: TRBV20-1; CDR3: SARAGKHEQY
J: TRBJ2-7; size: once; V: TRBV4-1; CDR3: ASSQGSTYISVSYEQY
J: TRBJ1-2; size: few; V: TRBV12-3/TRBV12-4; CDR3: ASSPRSQAGNYGYT
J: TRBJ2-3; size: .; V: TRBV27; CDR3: ASSGLASNTDTQY